Given below is one T cell receptor (beta chain) in context. This specimen belongs to a study of neurological immune-mediated disorders. Using its own MiXCR run on the 5' RACE reads, TCRdb lists one record per CDR3 protein. Of more than 75,000 distinct CDR3 sequences listed, about 9.4% are singletons. The CDR3 spans 20 residues. In germline, CDR1 is SQVTM, CDR2 ANQGSEA. Trimming removed 6 bases from V and 8 bases from J; junction bases left unmatched: 22. The sequence came from a man in his forties or fifties in good health. Sequences were obtained from PBMCs. This chain joins TRBV29-1 and TRBJ2-1, with 16 bases identical to TRBD2. CDR3 sequence: CSVRLKPGLAGGRVWDEQFF. The CDR3 DNA follows: TGCAGCGTCCGGCTGAAACCGGGACTAGCGGGGGGGCGGGTTTGGGATGAGCAGTTCTTC.